This T cell receptor (beta chain) was recovered during a study of cytomegalovirus exposure and HLA in healthy donors. Primers included in the PCR were 60 Vbeta and 13 Jbeta primers. The repertoire was sequenced with immunoSEQ multiplex PCR; TCRdb's copy has only in-frame clones and lacks some. The sample has 100,000 to 150,000 clones, about four fifths seen once. Trimming removed 5 bases from V and 7 bases from J, with 14 bases in between. The CDR3 covers 14 residues. Germline V gene data show CDR1 as MNHNY and CDR2 as SVGAGI (reference sequence). This TCR came from a woman aged 45-65 years in good health and CMV-seropositive. This rearrangement joins TRBV6-6 to TRBJ1-4, with D possibly being TRBD1 (6 bases). Sequencing was done on a sample of PBMCs. CDR3 in DNA: TGTGCCAGCAGTCCCCGGGGGGGCAGTGAAAAACTGTTTTTT. Protein product: CASSPRGGSEKLFF.